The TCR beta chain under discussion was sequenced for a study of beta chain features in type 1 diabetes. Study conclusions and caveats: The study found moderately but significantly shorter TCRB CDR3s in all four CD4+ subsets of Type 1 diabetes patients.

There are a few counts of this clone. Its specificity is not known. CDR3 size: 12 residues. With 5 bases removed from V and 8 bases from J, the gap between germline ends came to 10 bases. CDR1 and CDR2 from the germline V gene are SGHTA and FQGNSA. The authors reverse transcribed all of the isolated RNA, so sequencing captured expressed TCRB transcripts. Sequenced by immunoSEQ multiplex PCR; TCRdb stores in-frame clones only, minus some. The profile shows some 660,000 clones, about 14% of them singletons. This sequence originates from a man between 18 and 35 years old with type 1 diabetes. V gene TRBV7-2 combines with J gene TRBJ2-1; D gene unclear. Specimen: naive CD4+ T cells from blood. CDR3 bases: TGTGCCAGCAGCGTTAGCCGCTATGAGCAGTTCTTC. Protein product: CASSVSRYEQFF. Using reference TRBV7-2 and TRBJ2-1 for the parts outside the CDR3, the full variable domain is GAGVSQSPSNKVTEKGKDVELRCDPISGHTALYWYRQSLGQGLEFLIYFQGNSAPDKSGLPSDRFSAERTGGSVSTLTIQRTQQEDSAVYLCASSVSRYEQFFGPGTRLTVL.